This passage covers 8 T cell receptor beta chains from one sample sequenced in a study of immune characterization of retroperitoneal liposarcoma. TCRdb analysed the PCR reads with MiXCR anew, one entry per CDR3 protein. The table shows around 10,000 distinct CDR3 sequences, with roughly 20% occurring only once. Sequencing used blood. Source of these receptors: a female donor with retroperitoneal liposarcoma.

This clonotype is medium-sized. The V call is TRBV27, the J call TRBJ2-1; D is uncertain. The DNA end favors TRBJ2-7, so the J call may be wrong. This CDR3 region has 16 residues. Germline CDR1 reads MNHEY; CDR2 reads SMNVEV (reference sequence). CDR3: CASSASPTIGAYEQYF. In DNA form, the CDR3 reads TGTGCCAGCAGTGCAAGCCCAACCATTGGGGCCTACGAGCAGTACTTC.

The chain is built from TRBV6-1 and TRBJ1-2, with D possibly matching TRBD1 (6 bases). The CDR3 has 15 residues. The V gene's germline CDR1 is MNHNS and CDR2 SASEGT. V was pared by 3 bases and J by 0 bases, with 11 bases between. The CDR3 sequence is CASSDLGQPNYGYTF. Written as DNA, the CDR3 is TGTGCCAGCAGTGATTTGGGACAACCTAACTATGGCTACACCTTC.

By share of the sample, this clonotype is medium-sized (0.01 to 0.1%). V gene TRBV6-6 combines with J gene TRBJ2-5, with 9 bases matching TRBD1. The J call is in doubt because the DNA end fits TRBJ2-7 better. Germline V gene data show CDR1 as MNHNY and CDR2 as SVGAGI (reference sequence). CDR3 length equals 15 residues. The CDR3 sequence: CASSYSYRGPYEQYF. In nucleotides, the CDR3 is TGTGCCAGCAGTTACTCGTACAGGGGGCCCTACGAGCAGTACTTC.

The CDR3 region is CASSDKRGGGDEQFF. The CDR3, as DNA: TGTGCCAGCAGTGATAAGCGGGGGGGCGGGGATGAGCAGTTCTTC. This chain connects TRBV6-1 to TRBJ2-1, with 10 bases lining up with TRBD2. This CDR3 has 15 residues. Germline CDR1 reads MNHNS; CDR2 reads SASEGT. Unmatched junction bases numbered 7, after V lost 3 bases and J lost 8 bases.

In its sample, this clonotype is medium-sized. The CDR3 region has the DNA TGTGCCAGCAGTTTTGCAGATACGCAGTATTTT. Protein sequence: CASSFADTQYF. This chain uses TRBV12-3 or TRBV12-4 with TRBJ2-3; D gene uncertain. V lost 3 bases to trimming and J lost 4 bases, with 2 bases between them. The CDR3 totals 11 residues.

This clonotype is classed as medium-sized. V gene TRBV11-2 combines with J gene TRBJ2-3, with 8 nucleotides matching TRBD1. The CDR3 consists of 14 residues. Germline V gives CDR1 SGHAT, CDR2 FQNNGV. Losses at the gene ends were 5 bases for V and 4 bases for J; bases not matched to a gene: 5. CDR3 nucleotide sequence: TGTGCCAGCAGCAACGACAGGGGTTCAGATACGCAGTATTTT. Amino acid sequence: CASSNDRGSDTQYF.

This clonotype was detected only a few times. V usage is TRBV6-5 and J usage is TRBJ2-3; tentative D call: TRBD2 (6 bases). CDR3 length: 13 residues. V gave up 8 bases and J gave up 7 bases, with 16 bases separating them. The germline gives CDR1 MNHEY, CDR2 SVGAGI. CDR3 in amino acids: CASRRAGRNTQYF. The CDR3 coding sequence is TGTGCCAGCCGACGGGCGGGGCGCAATACGCAGTATTTT.

The chain recombines TRBV12-3 or TRBV12-4 with TRBJ1-2; no clear D. The CDR3 runs 12 residues. Trimming cost V 1 base and J 5 bases, with 5 bases left between them. CDR3 loop: CASSLGAYGYTF. CDR3 coding DNA: TGTGCCAGCAGTTTAGGGGCGTATGGCTACACCTTC.